The text below deals with one TCR beta chain. The antigen is unknown. Patients with a history of autoimmune disease or on systemic immunosuppression were excluded. Method: immunoSEQ multiplex PCR; TCRdb's copy keeps in-frame clones and lacks some. The sample contains roughly 90,000 clones, approximately 88% of which appear only once. This entry belongs to a study of OX40 agonist ivuxolimab in advanced cancers. Study at large: Earlier treatment with anti-PD-1, anti-PD-L1 or anti-CTLA-4 was permitted, and 30% to 40% had received some. General study findings and limits: Low normalized T-cell clonal expansion was additionally recorded for some nonresponders.

The CDR3 length is 16 residues. Per the germline V gene, CDR1 is SGHRS and CDR2 is YFSETQ. V was pared by 0 bases and J by 5 bases, with 7 bases of the junction left unmatched. The sequenced sample was CD4+ or CD8+ T cells sorted from blood, obtained in a trial of the OX40 agonist ivuxolimab. This chain connects TRBV5-1 to TRBJ2-1; 8 bases line up with TRBD2. The clonotype originates from an adult with an advanced solid tumor such as melanoma, head and neck, liver or kidney cancer. The CDR3 loop reads CASSLVAGTLNNEQFF. As DNA, the CDR3 is TGCGCCAGCAGCTTGGTAGCGGGAACGTTAAACAATGAGCAGTTCTTC. Combining the CDR3 with reference TRBV5-1 and TRBJ2-1 gives the whole variable domain KAGVTQTPRYLIKTRGQQVTLSCSPISGHRSVSWYQQTPGQGLQFLFEYFSETQRNKGNFPGRFSGRQFSNSRSEMNVSTLELGDSALYLCASSLVAGTLNNEQFFGPGTRLTVL.